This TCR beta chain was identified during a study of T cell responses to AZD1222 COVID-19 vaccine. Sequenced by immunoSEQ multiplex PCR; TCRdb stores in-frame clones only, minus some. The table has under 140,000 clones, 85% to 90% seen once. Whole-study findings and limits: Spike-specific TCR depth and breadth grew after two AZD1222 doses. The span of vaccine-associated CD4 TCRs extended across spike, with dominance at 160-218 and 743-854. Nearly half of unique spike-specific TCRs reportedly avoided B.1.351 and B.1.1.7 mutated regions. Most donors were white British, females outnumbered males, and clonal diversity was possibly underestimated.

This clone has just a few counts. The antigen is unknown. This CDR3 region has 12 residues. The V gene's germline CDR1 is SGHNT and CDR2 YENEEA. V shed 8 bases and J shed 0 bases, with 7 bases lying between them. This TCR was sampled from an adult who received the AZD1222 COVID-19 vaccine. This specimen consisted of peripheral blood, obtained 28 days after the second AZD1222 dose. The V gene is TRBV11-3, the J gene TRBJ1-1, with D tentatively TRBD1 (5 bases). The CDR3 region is CASGRVNTEAFF. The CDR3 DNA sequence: TGTGCCAGCGGCAGGGTGAACACTGAAGCTTTCTTT.